This T cell receptor (beta chain) was documented in a study of blood T cell repertoires in COVID-19. About the study: The samples span acute and convalescent COVID-19 from the United States, Italy and Spain.

Per germline, CDR1 MDHEN and CDR2 SYDVKM. The CDR3 consists of 15 residues. V was clipped by 6 bases and J by 0 bases, with 12 bases between them. Assay used: immunoSEQ multiplex PCR; TCRdb lists only in-frame clones, some missing. The sample lists a few hundred thousand clones, 82% occurring once. The sequenced sample consisted of peripheral blood. The chain is built from TRBV28 and TRBJ1-5, with D tentatively TRBD1 (6 bases). The TCR sequence derives from a woman between 18 and 29 years old with acute or convalescent COVID-19. In DNA form, the CDR3 reads TGTGCCAGCAGCCGGCAGGGGAATAGCAATCAGCCCCAGCATTTT. Protein product: CASSRQGNSNQPQHF.